Below are 29 T cell receptor beta chains sequenced from a single sample in a study of blood T cell repertoires in COVID-19. Sequencing was performed with immunoSEQ multiplex PCR; in TCRdb, only in-frame clones are kept and a portion is missing. The sample carries around 88,000 clones, approximately 91% recorded once. What was sequenced was peripheral blood. The receptors derive from a woman of 80 years or more with acute or convalescent COVID-19.

The chain combines TRBV7-9 with TRBJ1-1, with 8 bases identical to TRBD1. CDR3 size: 15 residues. Germline CDR1 reads SEHNR; CDR2 reads FQNEAQ (reference sequence). V was pared by 5 bases and J by 5 bases, with 10 bases of the junction left unmatched. CDR3 protein: CASSRGPQGATEAFF. The CDR3 region has the DNA TGTGCCAGCAGCAGAGGACCTCAGGGGGCGACTGAAGCTTTCTTT.

V is TRBV5-1 and J is TRBJ2-3; D not resolved. Germline-derived CDR1 and CDR2 are SGHRS and YFSETQ. The CDR3 is made up of 14 amino acids. Trimming left V 2 bases short and J 1 base short, with 8 bases between. CDR3 bases: TGCGCCAGCAGCTTCCGACAAGGCACAGATACGCAGTATTTT. Its protein product is CASSFRQGTDTQYF.

The J gene is TRBJ2-1, the V gene TRBV28; 8 bases are a match to TRBD2. V lost 3 bases, J lost 8 bases, and 18 bases stayed unmatched. CDR3 length: 18 amino acids. Germline V CDR1 and CDR2: MDHEN, SYDVKM. The CDR3 loop is CASSFGLSSGSGRDEQFF. CDR3 coding DNA: TGTGCCAGCAGTTTTGGACTTTCCAGCGGGAGCGGCCGCGATGAGCAGTTCTTC.

The chain joins TRBV19 to TRBJ1-3; 10 nucleotides match TRBD1. The trim removed 4 bases at V and 5 bases at J, leaving 14 bases unmatched. CDR3 length: 18 residues. Germline V gives CDR1 LNHDA, CDR2 SQIVND (reference sequence). CDR3: CASSTRDRGSFRRNTIYF. CDR3 in DNA: TGTGCCAGTAGTACCCGGGACAGGGGCTCGTTCAGAAGAAACACCATATATTTT. Supplemented by reference TRBV19 and TRBJ1-3, the full variable domain reads DGGITQSPKYLFRKEGQNVTLSCEQNLNHDAMYWYRQDPGQGLRLIYYSQIVNDFQKGDIAEGYSVSREKKESFPLTVTSAQKNPTAFYLCASSTRDRGSFRRNTIYFGEGSWLTVV.

The J gene is TRBJ1-1, the V gene TRBV5-5, with D possibly being TRBD1 (5 bases). The CDR3 covers 13 residues. Germline V CDR1 and CDR2: SGHKS, YYEKEE (reference sequence). Trimming removed 4 bases from V and 1 base from J, with 8 bases in between. CDR3 in DNA: TGTGCCAGCAGCATAACAGGGAACACTGAAGCTTTCTTT. Its protein product is CASSITGNTEAFF. The entire variable domain, with the rest obtained from reference TRBV5-5 and TRBJ1-1, is as follows: DAGVTQSPTHLIKTRGQQVTLRCSPISGHKSVSWYQQVLGQGPQFIFQYYEKEERGRGNFPDRFSARQFPNYSSELNVNALLLGDSALYLCASSITGNTEAFFGQGTRLTVV.

The chain uses TRBV28 and TRBJ1-1; 8 bases are shared with TRBD1. With 7 bases clipped from V and 11 bases from J, the junction kept 15 bases outside the gene matches. Germline V gene lookup returns CDR1 MDHEN and CDR2 SYDVKM. The length of the CDR3 is 14 residues. The CDR3 coding sequence is TGTGCCAGCACCCTGGCCCCCGGACAGGGTTTGGCTTTCTTT. Translating it yields CASTLAPGQGLAFF.

V usage is TRBV6-5 and J usage is TRBJ1-2; tentatively, D is TRBD1 (6 bases). The V end was cut by 6 bases, the J end by 6 bases, with 17 bases between. The CDR3 has 14 amino acids. From germline, CDR1 is MNHEY and CDR2 SVGAGI. CDR3 protein: CASRSISQGHGYTF. DNA of the CDR3: TGTGCCAGCAGATCGATTTCACAGGGACATGGCTACACCTTC.

The chain recombines TRBV5-1 with TRBJ2-5; a possible D gene is TRBD2 (6 bases). Germline V gene sequence: CDR1 SGHRS, CDR2 YFSETQ. The V gene lost 5 bases and the J gene lost 2 bases, with 16 bases spanning the gap. CDR3 length: 15 amino acids. The CDR3 protein is CASRPELGLQETQYF. Written as DNA, the CDR3 is TGCGCCAGCAGACCCGAATTAGGACTACAAGAGACCCAGTACTTC. The whole variable domain, remainder taken from reference TRBV5-1 and TRBJ2-5, is KAGVTQTPRYLIKTRGQQVTLSCSPISGHRSVSWYQQTPGQGLQFLFEYFSETQRNKGNFPGRFSGRQFSNSRSEMNVSTLELGDSALYLCASRPELGLQETQYFGPGTRLLVL.

In its sample, this clone was seen once. This chain joins TRBV6-1 and TRBJ1-1; D remains ambiguous. Deletions cut 2 bases from V and 4 bases from J, with 17 bases between. The CDR3 sequence is 16 residues long. The germline gives CDR1 MNHNS, CDR2 SASEGT. The CDR3 loop is CASSESPVGRSTEAFF. The CDR3 DNA sequence: TGTGCCAGCAGTGAATCCCCGGTTGGGAGGAGCACTGAAGCTTTCTTT.

This clone was found once. The chain carries TRBV9 and TRBJ1-4; 7 bases are shared with TRBD1. CDR3 length: 14 amino acids. The junction had 7 bases not matched to a gene; V was cut back by 3 bases and J by 8 bases. The germline CDR1 and CDR2 sequences are SGDLS and YYNGEE. CDR3 sequence (DNA): TGTGCCAGCAGCGAGACAGGGAGGAGGGAAAAACTGTTTTTT. It is translated as CASSETGRREKLFF.

V gene TRBV6-6 combines with J gene TRBJ2-1; TRBD2 agrees at 11 bases. Germline values: CDR1 MNHNY, CDR2 SVGAGI (reference sequence). CDR3 length equals 15 residues. With 2 bases clipped from V and 6 bases from J, the junction kept 3 bases outside the gene matches. In nucleotides, the CDR3 is TGTGCCAGCAGTTACCTTGGGACTAGCGGCAATGAGCAGTTCTTC. This encodes CASSYLGTSGNEQFF.

The gene calls are TRBV6-2 or TRBV6-3 and TRBJ2-2; TRBD2 matches at 13 bases. Germline trimming cut 3 bases from V and 5 bases from J; bases unmatched to any gene: 6. Germline-derived CDR1 and CDR2 are MNHEY and SVGEGT. The CDR3 is 17 amino acids. As DNA, the CDR3 is TGTGCCAGCAGTTATCCTCCGGGACTAGCGGGGACCGGGGAGCTGTTTTTT. Amino acids: CASSYPPGLAGTGELFF.

The chain has TRBV10-3 and TRBJ2-7, with 11 positions matching TRBD1. The CDR3 consists of 17 residues. The V segment lost 7 bases and the J segment 7 bases; nucleotides outside the gene matches: 18. The germline V gene encodes CDR1 ENHRY and CDR2 SYGVKD. The CDR3 spells CAITQTRPGQGVSEQYF. DNA for the CDR3: TGTGCCATCACTCAAACTAGACCGGGACAGGGGGTGTCGGAGCAGTACTTC.

In this sample, this clone turned up a few times. The CDR3 region is CSASPLLTDTQYF. In DNA form, the CDR3 reads TGCAGTGCTAGTCCTCTCCTCACAGATACGCAGTATTTT. The rearrangement joins TRBV20-1 to TRBJ2-3; D is unclear. V was cut by 3 bases and J by 2 bases, with 9 bases left in between. Germline V CDR1 and CDR2: DFQATT, SNEGSKA (reference sequence). The CDR3 runs to 13 residues.

The chain couples TRBV5-6 to TRBJ1-4, with a possible D match to TRBD1 (6 bases). The germline V and J ends were trimmed by 3 bases and 10 bases, with 25 bases remaining between them. Germline V gives CDR1 SGHDT, CDR2 YYEEEE. This CDR3 is built from 17 residues. The CDR3 sequence is CASSSRVNISLGGKLFF. The CDR3 DNA reads TGTGCCAGCAGCTCCCGGGTTAACATCTCACTAGGGGGAAAACTGTTTTTT.

The chain uses TRBV7-9 and TRBJ2-3; 9 nucleotides match TRBD2. The CDR3 extends over 17 amino acids. Germline V lookup: CDR1 SEHNR, CDR2 FQNEAQ (reference sequence). With 4 bases clipped from V and 4 bases from J, the junction kept 12 bases outside the gene matches. CDR3 nucleotide sequence: TGTGCCAGCAGCTCTGGGACTAGCTCCACTCGGGCAGATACGCAGTATTTT. Translating gives CASSSGTSSTRADTQYF. Filled out from reference TRBV7-9 and TRBJ2-3, the complete variable domain reads DTGVSQNPRHKITKRGQNVTFRCDPISEHNRLYWYRQTLGQGPEFLTYFQNEAQLEKSRLLSDRFSAERPKGSFSTLEIQRTEQGDSAMYLCASSSGTSSTRADTQYFGPGTRLTVL.

The V call is TRBV5-4, the J call TRBJ2-1; 8 nucleotides line up with TRBD2. CDR3 length equals 15 residues. V shed 0 bases and J 2 bases; nucleotides not matched to a gene: 1. CDR1 SGHNT and CDR2 YYREEE come from the germline V gene (reference sequence). The CDR3 DNA sequence: TGTGCCAGCAGCTTGGACGGGGGGGCCTACAATGAGCAGTTCTTC. Translating it yields CASSLDGGAYNEQFF.

This clone was recorded once. The V gene is TRBV15, the J gene TRBJ2-5; D unclear. CDR1 and CDR2 (germline): LNHNV, YYDKDF (reference sequence). V was pared by 3 bases and J by 0 bases, with 11 bases between. The CDR3 runs to 15 residues. The CDR3 sequence: CATSSTDTYQETQYF. The CDR3 bases are TGTGCCACCAGCAGCACTGACACTTACCAAGAGACCCAGTACTTC.

The chain recombines TRBV11-2 with TRBJ2-3; 8 bases match TRBD1. Looked up from germline, CDR1 is SGHAT and CDR2 is FQNNGV. The CDR3 sequence is 13 residues long. V was clipped by 5 bases and J by 4 bases; unmatched bases: 2. The CDR3 spells CASSRTGPDTQYF. In nucleotides, the CDR3 is TGTGCCAGCAGCAGGACAGGGCCAGATACGCAGTATTTT.

The chain uses TRBV15 and TRBJ2-5; a weak D match, TRBD2 (6 bases). Germline V CDR1 and CDR2: LNHNV, YYDKDF (reference sequence). With 1 base removed from V and 6 bases from J, the gap between germline ends came to 15 bases. This CDR3 has 15 amino acids. CDR3 nucleotide sequence: TGTGCCACCAGCAGAGTAGGGGCGGAGGGGAAGACCCAGTACTTC. Residues: CATSRVGAEGKTQYF.

The chain recombines TRBV18 with TRBJ2-5; 7 nucleotides agree with TRBD2. Germline assignment: CDR1 KGHSH and CDR2 LQKENI. The CDR3 has 15 amino acids. The ends lost 2 bases at V and 7 bases at J; junction bases unmatched: 10. The CDR3 nucleotides are TGTGCCAGCTCACCAGGACTAGGACGGATTTGGACCCAGTACTTC. It codes for CASSPGLGRIWTQYF.

The J gene is TRBJ1-1, the V gene TRBV7-3; 7 nucleotides line up with TRBD1. The CDR3 totals 13 residues. V lost 6 bases and J lost 2; bases outside the gene matches: 3. CDR1 and CDR2 (germline): SGHTA, FQGTGA. This chain's CDR3 is CASRRTGNTEAFF. The CDR3 region has the DNA TGTGCCAGCAGGAGGACAGGCAACACTGAAGCTTTCTTT.

The V and J genes are TRBV5-5 and TRBJ2-7; possible D gene TRBD1, 5 bases. Germline V gives CDR1 SGHKS, CDR2 YYEKEE (reference sequence). Deletions cut 3 bases from V and 1 base from J, with 14 bases between. The CDR3 is 15 amino acids. Here the CDR3 reads CASSSTTGASYEQYF. In DNA form, the CDR3 reads TGTGCCAGCAGCTCGACCACAGGAGCGTCCTACGAGCAGTACTTC.

Here the CDR3 reads CASSSQGASQETQYF. Written as DNA, the CDR3 is TGTGCCAGCAGCTCACAGGGGGCCAGCCAAGAGACCCAGTACTTC. The rearrangement joins TRBV11-2 to TRBJ2-5, with 9 bases that match TRBD1. Germline V lookup: CDR1 SGHAT, CDR2 FQNNGV. The CDR3 spans 15 residues. The ends lost 4 bases at V and 1 base at J; junction bases unmatched: 4.

This clone was observed a single time. This chain joins TRBV2 and TRBJ1-3, with unresolved D. Germline CDR1 and CDR2: SNHLY and FYNNEI. The ends were cut back, 8 bases at V and 3 bases at J, with 14 bases in the middle. The CDR3 has 14 amino acids. Written as DNA, the CDR3 is TGTGCCAGCCTCGGGTTGCGCGGTGGAAACACCATATATTTT. Residues: CASLGLRGGNTIYF.

V and J are TRBV2 and TRBJ2-5; D might be TRBD2 (5 bases). V dropped 6 bases and J dropped 2 bases, with 7 bases sitting between them. Germline CDR1 SNHLY, CDR2 FYNNEI. This CDR3 comprises 12 residues. The CDR3 DNA reads TGTGCCAGCAGGAGGGCTCAAGAGACCCAGTACTTC. Amino acids: CASRRAQETQYF.

This clone was seen once. The CDR3 nucleotides are TGTGCCAGTAGTATTACAGCCCCTAGCACAGATACGCAGTATTTT. Translated, it gives CASSITAPSTDTQYF. The chain recombines TRBV19 with TRBJ2-3; no firm D call. The V gene lost 3 bases and the J gene lost 0 bases, with 10 bases spanning the gap. CDR3 length: 15 amino acids. The germline V gene encodes CDR1 LNHDA and CDR2 SQIVND (reference sequence).

The chain uses TRBV6-5 and TRBJ1-1, with a tentative D call TRBD1 (5 bases). The ends were cut back, 0 bases at V and 6 bases at J, with 11 bases in the middle. The germline gives CDR1 MNHEY, CDR2 SVGAGI. The CDR3 has 14 residues. CDR3 amino acids: CASSYSGGDAEAFF. Here the CDR3 DNA reads TGTGCCAGCAGTTACTCGGGGGGGGACGCTGAAGCTTTCTTT.

The chain couples TRBV29-1 to TRBJ1-3; tentatively, D is TRBD1 (6 bases). Germline CDR1 is SQVTM and CDR2 is ANQGSEA. V lost 5 bases, J lost 0 bases, and 11 bases lay in between. The CDR3 runs to 14 residues. This CDR3 reads CSVFGTLSGNTIYF. The CDR3 DNA reads as TGCAGCGTTTTCGGGACACTCTCTGGAAACACCATATATTTT.